This T cell receptor beta chain was retrieved from a study of T cell clones after liver transplantation (dated by TCRdb to the late 2010s). Regarding the research as a whole: Samples were obtained from ITN030ST, a randomized trial in which withdrawal of immunosuppression was attempted within 2 years of liver transplantation. Donor-reactive T cell clones were identified using TCRbeta sequencing after a pre-transplant mixed lymphocyte reaction and were then followed in post-transplant blood. As an antigen-independent comparator for the donor-reactive sequences, third party-reactive TCRbeta sequences from pre-transplant MLRs were identified as well. Of the eight recipients, a few were HCV-positive, while the remaining recipients had been transplanted for non-autoimmune, non-viral indications. The subjects received no induction therapy and were kept on standard immunosuppression until randomization at 12-24 months post-transplant. Tolerance was defined as complete withdrawal of immunosuppression for at least one year without a rise in liver enzymes beyond twice the upper limit of normal. Blood samples were collected pre-transplant, pre-randomization before withdrawal, and post-randomization after either complete withdrawal or failed withdrawal. The study cohort included 8 liver transplant recipients, of whom 3 were classified as tolerant and 5 as non-tolerant. Points the paper makes about the study in general: The conclusions were preliminary, being limited by small, heterogeneous patient numbers and by non-standardized post-transplant time points. A significant post-transplant decrease in circulating donor-reactive CD4 TCRbeta sequences was observed in 5 of 8 subjects, irrespective of tolerance or HCV status. Because no allograft tissue specimens were available, donor-reactive T cells may have migrated into the graft instead of being deleted. Once repertoire turnover was taken into account, donor-reactive detection showed a significant reduction for CD4 in 7 of 8 subjects and for CD8 in 8 of 8. Donor-reactive sequences declined more than third party-reactive ones, suggesting partial antigen-specific deletion unrelated to withdrawal success. In a couple of subjects, low numbers of available donor cells limited the measurable donor-reactive repertoire.

The CDR3 spans 14 residues, from the cysteine through the phenylalanine. The DNA shown is the 42-base CDR3, in frame from base 1. According to the germline V gene, CDR1 reads SGHVS and CDR2 reads FNYEAQ. A word on this clone: Its antigen has not been determined. An end of the junction does not agree with germline; a read error may underlie this.

Using immunoSEQ, frozen genomic DNA was subjected to high-throughput TCRbeta CDR3 sequencing, a process that included PCR amplification, mapping, bias correction and internal controls. The authors' analysis ran thus. Only productive rearrangements were retained, and each unique TCRbeta sequence was defined by its CDR3 nucleotide sequence together with its V and J gene. For classification of a sequence as donor-reactive, at least 5-fold expansion in CFSE-low cells relative to unstimulated pre-transplant cells and a frequency of at least 0.01% were required. Minimum frequency thresholds were set for each subject based on the unstimulated sample with the lowest template count, ensuring at least 90% detection power. Jensen-Shannon divergence between the top 1000 TCRbeta sequences after and before transplant was used to measure repertoire turnover. Changes in detection of donor-reactive sequences were tested with two-sided Fisher's exact tests. TCRdb stores this immuneACCESS table with in-frame sequences only. Part of the clones is absent; in the studies checked, under half of the shortfall reflects unresolved V genes, and no reason is known for the rest. D and trimming come from the DNA, and the V and J calls and clone size come from that table. This sample is represented by over 15,000 clones; 75% to 90% of them were singletons. In total, the top ten clones hold 13% of the sample.

The sample's time point, from its label and the paper: pre-transplant. Thawed unstimulated PBMCs were stained for CD3, CD4 and CD8 and FACS-sorted into CD3+CD4+ and CD3+CD8+ populations. Randomization to immunosuppression withdrawal applied to every one of the 8 studied subjects. The Qiagen DNeasy Blood and Tissue Kit was used for isolation of genomic DNA. Here the chain combines TRBV7-6 and TRBJ2-1, and TRBD2 matches 7 of the central bases. Source: CD8+ T cells from blood, taken before liver transplant. This clonotype was obtained from a human donor who received a liver transplant. The nucleotides read TGTGCCAGCAGCCTAGCGGAAGGGTACAATGAGCAGTTCTTC. This encodes CASSLAEGYNEQFF.